This T cell receptor (beta chain) is from a study of radiotherapy plus CTLA-4 blockade in lung cancer. Study-wide points: Expansion of tumor-derived TCR clones was observed in blood after radiotherapy plus ipilimumab. Best predicting response, reportedly, were early blood T cell clone dynamics, with interferon-beta.

Points on this clone: Its antigen is unidentified.

Germline CDR1 is SGHTA and CDR2 is FQGTGA. The CDR3 consists of 15 residues. Trimming removed 2 bases from V and 6 bases from J; junction bases left unmatched: 7. Clones were read by immunoSEQ multiplex PCR, and TCRdb kept only the in-frame ones, dropping some. Among 90,000 to 100,000 clones, about 91% were seen once, and the ten largest hold 4.5% to 6%. V gene TRBV7-3 combines with J gene TRBJ2-3; 8 bases match TRBD2. The sequencing here drew on peripheral blood, taken from a patient treated with radiotherapy plus ipilimumab. This receptor was obtained from a human donor with non-small cell lung cancer that progressed on radiotherapy plus ipilimumab. The CDR3 sequence is CASSLSAGVWDTQYF. As DNA, the CDR3 is TGTGCCAGCAGCTTATCAGCGGGAGTGTGGGATACGCAGTATTTT.